Given below is one TCR beta chain in context. The antigen is unknown. Every individual CD8+ T cell subset underwent sorting in triplicate at 330,000 or so cells apiece. UMI labels and 5' RACE were used to prepare the TRB cDNA libraries. Reanalyzing the 5' RACE reads, TCRdb keeps one entry per CDR3 protein, without DNA. Recorded for this sample: roughly 48,000 distinct CDR3 sequences. The CDR3 has 13 amino acids. Germline V gene data show CDR1 as SGHTA and CDR2 as FQGNSA. These data originate in a study of CXCR3-negative and CXCR3-positive naive CD8 T cells. About the study: Sequencing gave about 135 million TRB reads overall, about 1.5 +/- 0.3 million per library. The study, taken as a whole, reports: Similarly elevated diversity marked both naive subsets, with memory CD8+ cells showing far lower diversity.

Sample: memory CD8+ T cells from blood. This chain joins TRBV7-2 and TRBJ2-7; the D call of TRBD1 rests on TCRdb alone, since no DNA is present to check it. This TCR was sampled from a human donor in good health. Some clones in this sample may be carry-over from other donors' samples. This CDR3 is CASSPTGSREQYF.